Listed here are 27 T cell receptor beta chains from one sample, sequenced in a study of control samples from healthy donors and cancer patients. Assay: immunoSEQ multiplex PCR; the TCRdb copy retains only in-frame clones and omits some. Among 90,000 to 130,000 clones listed, about 80% were seen once. Material for sequencing was blood. The receptors derive from a man aged 18 to 29 in good health.

This rearrangement joins TRBV25-1 to TRBJ2-2, with D possibly TRBD2 on 5 matching bases. V lost 1 base and J lost 6, with 12 bases in between. The CDR3 is made up of 15 amino acids. CDR1 is MGHDK, CDR2 SYGVNS, per germline. This CDR3 is CASSESEGKPGELFF. The CDR3 DNA is TGTGCCAGCAGTGAATCCGAGGGCAAGCCCGGGGAGCTGTTTTTT.

CDR3 in amino acids: CASSLFAGRVYGNTIYF. The CDR3 DNA reads as TGTGCCAGCAGCTTATTCGCAGGAAGGGTATATGGAAACACCATATATTTT. The chain uses TRBV7-9 and TRBJ1-3; no clear D. Looked up from germline, CDR1 is SEHNR and CDR2 is FQNEAQ (reference sequence). This CDR3 comprises 17 residues. Deletions cut 2 bases from V and 3 bases from J, with 17 bases between.

The chain uses TRBV5-1 and TRBJ1-4, with D perhaps matching TRBD1 (6 bases). CDR1 and CDR2 (germline): SGHRS, YFSETQ. The CDR3 has 17 amino acids. The V and J ends lost 0 bases and 0 bases respectively, with 12 bases between them. The CDR3: CASSLVGGDTTNEKLFF. The CDR3 DNA is TGCGCCAGCAGCTTGGTGGGGGGCGACACAACTAATGAAAAACTGTTTTTT.

The rearrangement joins TRBV6-5 to TRBJ2-3; D might be TRBD1 (6 bases). The V gene's germline CDR1 is MNHEY and CDR2 SVGAGI. The V gene lost 6 bases and the J gene lost 4 bases, with 11 bases spanning the gap. This CDR3 has 13 residues. DNA for the CDR3: TGTGCCAGCAGACAGGGATGGGCAGATACGCAGTATTTT. It specifies CASRQGWADTQYF.

The chain uses TRBV4-1 and TRBJ2-7; 9 nucleotides line up with TRBD1. The CDR3 has 14 amino acids. Germline V gives CDR1 MGHRA, CDR2 YSYEKL. V lost 4 bases, J lost 4 bases, and 5 bases stayed unmatched. The CDR3 coding sequence is TGCGCCAGCAGCCCCGGGACAGGGAATTACGAGCAGTACGTC. Protein: CASSPGTGNYEQYV.

The rearrangement links TRBV6-5 to TRBJ2-7, with no clear D. Trimming left V 6 bases short and J 1 base short, with 10 bases between. The CDR3 is made up of 13 amino acids. Germline V gene sequence: CDR1 MNHEY, CDR2 SVGAGI. The CDR3 protein is CASRSGRSYEQYF. CDR3 DNA: TGTGCCAGCAGGTCCGGACGGTCCTACGAGCAGTACTTC.

The chain joins TRBV20-1 to TRBJ1-5, with 9 bases aligning to TRBD1. Losses at the gene ends were 6 bases for V and 12 bases for J; bases not matched to a gene: 6. The CDR3 is 11 amino acids. The germline V gene encodes CDR1 DFQATT and CDR2 SNEGSKA (reference sequence). The CDR3 is CSAWDRAGQHF. DNA of the CDR3: TGCAGTGCATGGGACAGGGCGGGCCAGCATTTT.

The chain recombines TRBV15 with TRBJ1-2; D gene unclear. The CDR3 is 16 amino acids. V was cut by 0 bases and J by 2 bases, with 13 bases left in between. Germline values: CDR1 LNHNV, CDR2 YYDKDF (reference sequence). CDR3 sequence (DNA): TGTGCCACCAGCAGAGATATAAACACGAACAACTATGGCTACACCTTC. Its protein is CATSRDINTNNYGYTF.

The J gene is TRBJ2-2, the V gene TRBV12-3 or TRBV12-4; D remains unclear. This CDR3 is built from 13 residues. V was clipped by 2 bases and J by 7 bases, with 8 bases between them. CDR3 protein: CASSLTAVGELFF. For the CDR3, the DNA is TGTGCCAGCAGTTTAACGGCGGTCGGGGAGCTGTTTTTT.

The gene calls are TRBV11-2 and TRBJ2-7; 9 bases map to TRBD1. The CDR3 has 15 residues. J lost 3 bases, V lost 5 bases, and 8 bases had no gene match. The germline CDR1 and CDR2 sequences are SGHAT and FQNNGV. The DNA of the CDR3 is TGTGCCAGCAGCCCGGGGGGACAGGGAATCTACGAGCAGTACTTC. This sequence encodes CASSPGGQGIYEQYF.

The chain combines TRBV4-3 with TRBJ2-5; 7 positions match TRBD2. J lost 5 bases, V lost 3 bases, and 3 bases had no gene match. The CDR3 has 13 residues. Germline V lookup: CDR1 LGHNA, CDR2 YSLEER. The DNA of the CDR3 is TGCGCCAGCAGCCAGCAGGGAGGGGAGACCCAGTACTTC. Residues: CASSQQGGETQYF.

The chain combines TRBV15 with TRBJ1-2; D is unclear. This CDR3 spans 13 amino acids. Germline CDR1 is LNHNV and CDR2 is YYDKDF (reference sequence). Trimming stripped 6 bases from V and 4 bases from J, with 12 bases between. This CDR3 reads CATSTPGPYGYTF. The DNA for the CDR3 is TGTGCCACCAGTACACCCGGGCCCTATGGCTACACCTTC.

The chain uses TRBV5-5 and TRBJ2-6; no reliable D call. This CDR3 has 15 amino acids. V was clipped by 0 bases and J by 0 bases, with 4 bases between them. CDR1 and CDR2 from the germline V gene are SGHKS and YYEKEE (reference sequence). CDR3 sequence: CASSLADSGANVLTF. CDR3 bases: TGTGCCAGCAGCTTGGCGGACTCTGGGGCCAACGTCCTGACTTTC.

V is TRBV19 and J is TRBJ1-2; TRBD1 matches 7 bases. The CDR3 is 13 amino acids. Germline CDR1 LNHDA, CDR2 SQIVND (reference sequence). Trimming at V came to 7 bases and at J to 4 bases, leaving 6 bases not matched to a gene. Here the CDR3 reads CASIRQGGYGYTF. DNA of the CDR3: TGTGCCAGTATCCGACAGGGCGGCTATGGCTACACCTTC.

The V call is TRBV19, the J call TRBJ1-2, with unresolved D. The CDR3 runs 13 residues. Trimming removed 3 bases at V and 7 bases at J, with 12 bases between. Germline values: CDR1 LNHDA, CDR2 SQIVND (reference sequence). CDR3 DNA sequence: TGTGCCAGTAGTATTTGGGAGTCCGGTGGCTACACCTTC. Protein sequence: CASSIWESGGYTF.

The chain has TRBV3-1 (or the pseudogene TRBV3-2) and TRBJ1-1; D ambiguous. The CDR3 has 12 amino acids. Germline-derived CDR1 and CDR2 are LGHDT and YNNKEL (reference sequence). With 1 base removed from V and 7 bases from J, the gap between germline ends came to 7 bases. CDR3 bases: TGTGCCAGCAGCCAAGGGGTCTATGAAGCTTTCTTT. Protein: CASSQGVYEAFF.

This chain joins TRBV7-9 and TRBJ2-3; D ambiguous. Trimming removed 0 bases at V and 4 bases at J, with 8 bases between. Germline lookup yields CDR1 SEHNR and CDR2 FQNEAQ (reference sequence). The CDR3 sequence is 14 residues long. CDR3 DNA sequence: TGTGCCAGCAGCTTAGCAGTTAGCTCAGATACGCAGTATTTT. Amino acid sequence: CASSLAVSSDTQYF.

V is TRBV5-1 and J is TRBJ2-1; TRBD2 might be the D (5 bases). Germline CDR1 is SGHRS and CDR2 is YFSETQ. The V end was cut by 4 bases, the J end by 1 base, with 12 bases between. The CDR3 sequence is 15 residues long. This chain's CDR3 is CASSLTTTSYNEQFF. In DNA, the CDR3 is TGCGCCAGCAGCCTGACGACTACATCCTACAATGAGCAGTTCTTC. The variable domain in full, with the rest retrieved from reference TRBV5-1 and TRBJ2-1, is KAGVTQTPRYLIKTRGQQVTLSCSPISGHRSVSWYQQTPGQGLQFLFEYFSETQRNKGNFPGRFSGRQFSNSRSEMNVSTLELGDSALYLCASSLTTTSYNEQFFGPGTRLTVL.

This rearrangement joins TRBV6-5 to TRBJ1-6, with D uncertain. The CDR3 is 15 residues long. The germline gives CDR1 MNHEY, CDR2 SVGAGI. Trimming pared 11 bases from V and 0 bases from J, leaving 14 bases between. The CDR3 nucleotides read TGTGCCGGCGGTAGGGTTGGCTCCTATAATTCACCCCTCCACTTT. This gives the protein CAGGRVGSYNSPLHF.

A few counts support this clone. The chain couples TRBV5-4 to TRBJ1-1; perhaps TRBD1 as D (5 bases). Trimming removed 2 bases at V and 1 base at J, with 12 bases between. Germline CDR1 reads SGHNT; CDR2 reads YYREEE (reference sequence). CDR3 length equals 15 residues. CDR3: CASSFIGQGNTEAFF. The CDR3 coding sequence is TGTGCCAGCAGCTTTATCGGGCAGGGGAACACTGAAGCTTTCTTT.

V usage is TRBV5-4 and J usage is TRBJ1-6; D gene ambiguous. This CDR3 contains 17 residues. V was shortened by 0 bases and J by 0 bases, with 10 bases between the two germline ends. CDR1 is SGHNT and CDR2 is YYREEE in the germline V gene (reference sequence). CDR3 coding DNA: TGTGCCAGCAGCTTGGATGTGGGGAGCTCCTATAATTCACCCCTCCACTTT. Translating gives CASSLDVGSSYNSPLHF.

The rearrangement links TRBV28 to TRBJ1-1; D gene uncertain. Trimming cost V 2 bases and J 0 bases, with 7 bases left between them. This CDR3 region has 14 residues. CDR1 and CDR2 (germline): MDHEN, SYDVKM. CDR3 region: CASSLVNMNTEAFF. CDR3 coding DNA: TGTGCCAGCAGTTTAGTCAATATGAACACTGAAGCTTTCTTT.

This chain uses TRBV9 with TRBJ2-7; D uncertain. The germline gives CDR1 SGDLS, CDR2 YYNGEE. Trimming shortened V by 0 bases and J by 0 bases, and 10 bases separated the two germline ends. This CDR3 spans 15 amino acids. The CDR3 DNA follows: TGTGCCAGCAGCGTAGATAGGCACACCTCCTACGAGCAGTACTTC. Translated: CASSVDRHTSYEQYF.

The genes are TRBV19 and TRBJ2-3; a possible D gene is TRBD1 (5 bases). Per the germline V gene, CDR1 is LNHDA and CDR2 is SQIVND (reference sequence). CDR3 size: 15 residues. Trimming stripped 5 bases from V and 4 bases from J, with 16 bases between. The CDR3 bases are TGTGCCAGTAGTCTTCCGGTAGGGGCCGCAGATACGCAGTATTTT. Translating gives CASSLPVGAADTQYF.

The V call is TRBV7-2, the J call TRBJ2-7; no firm D call. CDR1 and CDR2 (germline): SGHTA, FQGNSA. The V gene lost 2 bases and the J gene lost 0 bases, with 11 bases spanning the gap. CDR3 length: 15 residues. The CDR3, as DNA: TGTGCCAGCAGCTTACGAGGTCTGAGCTCCTACGAGCAGTACTTC. Translation gives CASSLRGLSSYEQYF.

The rearrangement joins TRBV11-1 to TRBJ1-6; D call uncertain. V was shortened by 4 bases and J by 6 bases, with 13 bases between the two germline ends. Germline CDR1 and CDR2: SGHAT and FQDESV (reference sequence). The CDR3 loop spans 15 amino acids. CDR3 DNA sequence: TGTGCCAGCAGCTCACCTCCTGGACGTAATTCACCCCTCCACTTT. Its protein is CASSSPPGRNSPLHF. Combining the CDR3 with reference TRBV11-1 and TRBJ1-6 gives the whole variable domain EAEVAQSPRYKITEKSQAVAFWCDPISGHATLYWYRQILGQGPELLVQFQDESVVDDSQLPKDRFSAERLKGVDSTLKIQPAELGDSAMYLCASSSPPGRNSPLHFGNGTRLTVT.

The V call is TRBV11-2, the J call TRBJ1-5; possible D gene TRBD1, 5 bases. V was cut by 2 bases and J by 2 bases, with 16 bases left in between. Germline CDR1 SGHAT, CDR2 FQNNGV. The CDR3 is 17 amino acids. CDR3 residues: CASSLRDEGLGNQPQHF. DNA of the CDR3: TGTGCCAGCAGCTTAAGAGACGAGGGACTCGGCAATCAGCCCCAGCATTTT.